The TCR beta chain described here comes from a study of blood T cells in healthy people across ages (dated by TCRdb to 2015 to 2017). Context from the whole study: Template switching captured roughly one uniquely barcoded TCR beta cDNA molecule per two T cells in model experiments. To track age-related changes in TCR beta repertoire diversity, the study relied on deep sequencing normalized with unique cDNA molecular identifiers. The donors were divided into four age groups: young (average about 15 years), middle-aged (under 40), aged (approximately 62) and long-lived (roughly 82). To avoid experimental bias, donors of different ages were spread randomly across the sequencing lanes. Using the same blood draw, the study looked at two additional independent replicas of 1 million unique cDNA reads for two donors, one aged 18 to 30 and the other aged 80 or older. Overall results and qualifications from the work: There was a strong correlation between observed TCR beta diversity and the percentage of naive T cells measured by flow cytometry. Bulk unsorted PBMC profiling prevented conclusive comparison of naive and antigen-experienced compartments. As age increased, observed TCR beta diversity per million T cells dropped in a roughly linear way, and a significant reduction was already evident by age 40. Compared with the aged group, the long-lived group had more naive CD4+ T cells, fewer expanded clones and increased TCR diversity, a pattern suggesting age selection. Donor CMV infection status was unknown, potentially confounding age-related changes in expanded clonotypes. Estimates of total diversity based on one million sequenced T cells were regarded as lower bounds and as underestimates.

Donors were under 40 systemically healthy Caucasian individuals from Russia aged roughly 6 to 95 years. Ten milliliters of peripheral blood were drawn from each donor into EDTA-treated Vacutainer tubes. Ficoll-Paque density-gradient centrifugation was used to isolate PBMCs, with at least 7 million per sample. Trizol reagent was used to extract total RNA from the PBMCs, yielding at least 5.5 micrograms per sample. The percentages of naive CD45RAhigh/CD27high T cells were determined by flow cytometry on a PBMC aliquot from every donor. On this clonotype itself: Its antigen is unknown. Base qualities are not provided; no much larger clone lies one nucleotide away.

Library creation used 5' RACE. The sequencing machine was an Illumina HiSeq 2500. A second roughly 7 to 11 cycle PCR used a sample-barcoded 5' primer and a J-beta primer mix. Each TCR beta cDNA molecule received a unique molecular identifier from a template-switch 5' adaptor carrying 12 random nucleotides. Each sample yielded at least 2.5 million CDR3-containing paired-end reads. First-strand cDNA was synthesized from all RNA with the Mint cDNA synthesis kit, primed by a TRBC-specific oligonucleotide. Following uracil-DNA glycosylase treatment, all cDNA underwent a first 18-cycle PCR with the universal primers M1SS and BC2_uni_R. On the study's bioinformatics: Normalization of each sample was performed by random selection of 1 million high-quality reads, each carrying a distinct molecular identifier. Instead of being binned into consensus sequences, reads with shared molecular identifiers were discarded. MiTCR, set to a Q25 quality threshold and the strictest error-elimination algorithm, was used for CDR3 identification, clonotype clustering and error correction. A nonparametric unseen species model using Euler transformation provided a lower-bound estimate of total TCR beta diversity. TCRdb cleaned the public reads at Q25 with fastp, built clones with MiXCR and kept in-frame beta chains. A single entry per CDR3 protein holds the most common genes and DNA from its merged rows. The V and J calls were determined by TCRdb, not by the authors. Recorded for this sample are about 1.1 million distinct CDR3 sequences; around two fifths of them occurred a single time. Over 10% of the sample comes from the top ten.

The CDR3 goes from the cysteine to the phenylalanine over 14 residues. Only the CDR3 DNA is retained, 42 bases long and in frame from the first base. The junction carries 9 bases between V and J, which are trimmed by 5 bases and 0 bases respectively. CDR1 and CDR2 were assigned from the germline V gene as MNHEY and SVGAGI. Recombination joined TRBV6-5 with TRBJ2-3; no D segment can be confidently identified. This receptor was identified in a man between 18 and 35 years old in good health. The specimen sequenced was blood. This receptor carries the CDR3 CASSDELSTDTQYF. The DNA sequence is given as TGTGCCAGCAGTGACGAATTAAGCACAGATACGCAGTATTTT.